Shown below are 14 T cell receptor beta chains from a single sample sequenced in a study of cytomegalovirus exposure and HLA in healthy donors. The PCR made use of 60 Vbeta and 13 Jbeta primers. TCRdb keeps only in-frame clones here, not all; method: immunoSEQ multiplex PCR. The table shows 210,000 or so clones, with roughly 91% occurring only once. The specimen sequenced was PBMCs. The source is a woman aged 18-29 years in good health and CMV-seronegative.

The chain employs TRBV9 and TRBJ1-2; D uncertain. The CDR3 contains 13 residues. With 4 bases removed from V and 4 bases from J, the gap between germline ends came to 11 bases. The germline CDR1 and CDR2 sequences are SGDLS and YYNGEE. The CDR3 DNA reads TGTGCCAGCAGCCCTCGAGGCAGCTATGGCTACACCTTC. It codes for CASSPRGSYGYTF.

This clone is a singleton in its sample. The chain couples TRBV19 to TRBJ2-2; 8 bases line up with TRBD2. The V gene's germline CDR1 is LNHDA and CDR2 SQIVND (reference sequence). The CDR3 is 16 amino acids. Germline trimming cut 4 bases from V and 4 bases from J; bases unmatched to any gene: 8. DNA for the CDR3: TGTGCCAGTAGTAAGCCTAGCGGGTCGACCACCGGGGAGCTGTTTTTT. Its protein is CASSKPSGSTTGELFF.

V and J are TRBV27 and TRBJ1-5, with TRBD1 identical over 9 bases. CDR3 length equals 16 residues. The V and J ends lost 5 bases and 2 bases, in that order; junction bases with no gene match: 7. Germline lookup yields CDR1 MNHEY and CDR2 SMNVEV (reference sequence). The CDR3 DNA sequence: TGTGCCAGCAGTCAGTTGGGACAGGGCGGCAATCAGCCCCAGCATTTT. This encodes CASSQLGQGGNQPQHF.

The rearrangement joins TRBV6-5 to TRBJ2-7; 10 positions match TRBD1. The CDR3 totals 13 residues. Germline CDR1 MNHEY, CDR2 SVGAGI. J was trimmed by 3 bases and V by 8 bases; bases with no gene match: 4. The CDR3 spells CASGQGGGYEQYF. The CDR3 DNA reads TGTGCCAGCGGACAGGGGGGGGGCTACGAGCAGTACTTC.

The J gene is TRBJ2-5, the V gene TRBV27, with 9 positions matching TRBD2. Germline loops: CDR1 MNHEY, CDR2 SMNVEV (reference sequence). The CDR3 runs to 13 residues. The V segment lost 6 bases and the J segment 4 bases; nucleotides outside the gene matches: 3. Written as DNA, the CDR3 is TGTGCCAGCAGAGGACTAGCGACAGAGACCCAGTACTTC. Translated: CASRGLATETQYF.

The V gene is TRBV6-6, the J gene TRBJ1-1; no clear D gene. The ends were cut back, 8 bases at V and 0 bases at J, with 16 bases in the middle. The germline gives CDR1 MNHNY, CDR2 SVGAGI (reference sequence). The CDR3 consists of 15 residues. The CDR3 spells CASPSAGGMNTEAFF. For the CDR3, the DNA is TGTGCCAGCCCAAGCGCAGGAGGAATGAACACTGAAGCTTTCTTT.

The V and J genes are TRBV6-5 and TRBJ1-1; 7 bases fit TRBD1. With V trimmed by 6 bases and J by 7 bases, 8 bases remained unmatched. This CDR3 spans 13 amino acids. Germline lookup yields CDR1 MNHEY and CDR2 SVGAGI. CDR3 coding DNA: TGTGCCAGCAGACCTCGACAGGGCGGTGAAGCTTTCTTT. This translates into CASRPRQGGEAFF.

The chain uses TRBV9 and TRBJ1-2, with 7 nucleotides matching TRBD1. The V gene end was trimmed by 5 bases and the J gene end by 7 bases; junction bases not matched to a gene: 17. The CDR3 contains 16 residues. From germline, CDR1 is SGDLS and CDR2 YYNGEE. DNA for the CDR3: TGTGCCAGCAGAGAAGACAGGGTCGGGCCCTTCGGTGGCTACACCTTC. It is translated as CASREDRVGPFGGYTF.

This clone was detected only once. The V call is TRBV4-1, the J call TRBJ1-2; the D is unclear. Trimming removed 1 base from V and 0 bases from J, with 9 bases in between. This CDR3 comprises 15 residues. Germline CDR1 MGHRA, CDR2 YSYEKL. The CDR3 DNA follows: TGCGCCAGCAGCCAAGTCCAACAGACTAACTATGGCTACACCTTC. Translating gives CASSQVQQTNYGYTF.

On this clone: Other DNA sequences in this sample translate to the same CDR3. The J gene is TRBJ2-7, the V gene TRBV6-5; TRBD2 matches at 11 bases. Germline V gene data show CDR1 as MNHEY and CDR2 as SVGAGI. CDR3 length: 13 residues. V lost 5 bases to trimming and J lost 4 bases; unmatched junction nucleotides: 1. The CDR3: CASSTSGSYEQYF. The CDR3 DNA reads TGTGCCAGCAGTACTAGCGGGAGTTACGAGCAGTACTTC.

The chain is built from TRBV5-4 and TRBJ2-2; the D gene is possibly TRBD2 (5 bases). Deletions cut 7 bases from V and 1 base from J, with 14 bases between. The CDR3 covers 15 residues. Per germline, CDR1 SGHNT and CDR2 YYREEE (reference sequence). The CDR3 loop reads CASGIGLENTGELFF. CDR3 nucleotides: TGTGCCAGCGGAATAGGACTGGAGAACACCGGGGAGCTGTTTTTT.

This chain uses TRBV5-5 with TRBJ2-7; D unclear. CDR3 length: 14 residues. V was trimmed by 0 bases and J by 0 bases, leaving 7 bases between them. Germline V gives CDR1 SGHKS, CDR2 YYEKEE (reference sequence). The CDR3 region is CASSLDPGSYEQYF. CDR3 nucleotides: TGTGCCAGCAGCTTGGATCCGGGCTCCTACGAGCAGTACTTC. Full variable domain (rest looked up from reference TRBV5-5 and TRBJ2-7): DAGVTQSPTHLIKTRGQQVTLRCSPISGHKSVSWYQQVLGQGPQFIFQYYEKEERGRGNFPDRFSARQFPNYSSELNVNALLLGDSALYLCASSLDPGSYEQYFGPGTRLTVT.

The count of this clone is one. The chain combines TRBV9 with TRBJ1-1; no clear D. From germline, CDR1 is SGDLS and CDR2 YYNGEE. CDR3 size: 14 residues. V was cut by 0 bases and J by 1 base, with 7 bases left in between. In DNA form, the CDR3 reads TGTGCCAGCAGCGTAGTACCACAGAACACTGAAGCTTTCTTT. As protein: CASSVVPQNTEAFF.

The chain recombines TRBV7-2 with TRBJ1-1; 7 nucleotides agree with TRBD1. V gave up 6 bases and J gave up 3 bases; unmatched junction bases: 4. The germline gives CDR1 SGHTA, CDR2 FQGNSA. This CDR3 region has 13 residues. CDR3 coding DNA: TGTGCCAGCAGTTTAACAGGGGACACTGAAGCTTTCTTT. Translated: CASSLTGDTEAFF.